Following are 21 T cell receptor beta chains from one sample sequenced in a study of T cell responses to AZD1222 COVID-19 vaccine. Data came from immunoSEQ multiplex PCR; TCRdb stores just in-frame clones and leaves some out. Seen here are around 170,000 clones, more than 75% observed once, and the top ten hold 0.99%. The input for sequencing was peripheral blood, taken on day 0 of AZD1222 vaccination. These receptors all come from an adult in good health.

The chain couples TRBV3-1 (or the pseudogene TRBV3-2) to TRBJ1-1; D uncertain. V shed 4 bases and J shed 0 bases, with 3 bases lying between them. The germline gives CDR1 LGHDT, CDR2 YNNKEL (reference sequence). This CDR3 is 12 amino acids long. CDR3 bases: TGTGCCAGCAGCCGGATGAACACTGAAGCTTTCTTT. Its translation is CASSRMNTEAFF.

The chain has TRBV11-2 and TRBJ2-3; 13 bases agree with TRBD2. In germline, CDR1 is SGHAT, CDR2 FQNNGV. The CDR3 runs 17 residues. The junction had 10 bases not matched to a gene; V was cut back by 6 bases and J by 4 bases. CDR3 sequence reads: CASRPTSGGASADTQYF. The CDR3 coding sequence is TGTGCCAGCAGACCTACTAGCGGGGGGGCCAGTGCAGATACGCAGTATTTT.

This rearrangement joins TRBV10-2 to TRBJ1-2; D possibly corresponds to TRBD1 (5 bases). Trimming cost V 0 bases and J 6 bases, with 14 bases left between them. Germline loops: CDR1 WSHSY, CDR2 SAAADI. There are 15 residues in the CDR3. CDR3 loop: CASSESWWGANGYTF. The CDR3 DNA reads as TGCGCCAGCAGTGAGTCGTGGTGGGGCGCAAATGGCTACACCTTC.

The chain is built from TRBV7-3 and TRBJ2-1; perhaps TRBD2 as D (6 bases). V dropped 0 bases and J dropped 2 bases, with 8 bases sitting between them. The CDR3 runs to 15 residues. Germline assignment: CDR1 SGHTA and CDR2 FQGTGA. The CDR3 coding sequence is TGTGCCAGCAGCTTAACCGGGAGCGCCTACAATGAGCAGTTCTTC. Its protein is CASSLTGSAYNEQFF. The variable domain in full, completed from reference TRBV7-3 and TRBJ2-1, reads GAGVSQTPSNKVTEKGKYVELRCDPISGHTALYWYRQSLGQGPEFLIYFQGTGAADDSGLPNDRFFAVRPEGSVSTLKIQRTERGDSAVYLCASSLTGSAYNEQFFGPGTRLTVL.

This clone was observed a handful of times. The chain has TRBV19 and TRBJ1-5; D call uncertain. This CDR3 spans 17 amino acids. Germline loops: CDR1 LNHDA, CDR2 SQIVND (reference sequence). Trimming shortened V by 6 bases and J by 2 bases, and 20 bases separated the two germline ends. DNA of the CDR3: TGTGCCAGTAGACGATCCACAGCAGCTTCAGGCAATCAGCCCCAGCATTTT. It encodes CASRRSTAASGNQPQHF.

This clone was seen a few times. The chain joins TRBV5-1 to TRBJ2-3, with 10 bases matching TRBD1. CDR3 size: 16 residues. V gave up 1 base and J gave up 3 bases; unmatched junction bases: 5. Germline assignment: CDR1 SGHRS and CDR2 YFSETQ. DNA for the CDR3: TGCGCCAGCAGCTTGCTGGGGGACAGGGGAACAGATACGCAGTATTTT. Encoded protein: CASSLLGDRGTDTQYF. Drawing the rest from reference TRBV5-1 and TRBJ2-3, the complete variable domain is KAGVTQTPRYLIKTRGQQVTLSCSPISGHRSVSWYQQTPGQGLQFLFEYFSETQRNKGNFPGRFSGRQFSNSRSEMNVSTLELGDSALYLCASSLLGDRGTDTQYFGPGTRLTVL.

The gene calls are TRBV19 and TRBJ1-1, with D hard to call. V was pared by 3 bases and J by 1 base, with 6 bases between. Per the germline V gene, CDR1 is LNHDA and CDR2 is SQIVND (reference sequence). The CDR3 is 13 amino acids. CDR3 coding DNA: TGTGCCAGTAGTATTCTAGCGAACACTGAAGCTTTCTTT. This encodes CASSILANTEAFF.

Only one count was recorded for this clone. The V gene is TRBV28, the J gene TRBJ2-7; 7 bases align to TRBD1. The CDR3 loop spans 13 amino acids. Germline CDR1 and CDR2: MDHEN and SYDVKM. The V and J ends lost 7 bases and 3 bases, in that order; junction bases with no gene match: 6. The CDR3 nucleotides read TGTGCCAGCACCTCGGGACAGTTCTACGAGCAGTACTTC. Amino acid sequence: CASTSGQFYEQYF.

The DNA for the CDR3 is TGTGCCAGTAGAAGTCCCGGGACAGGGGACTACAATGAGCAGTTCTTC. This sequence encodes CASRSPGTGDYNEQFF. The chain carries TRBV19 and TRBJ2-1; 10 bases align to TRBD1. The CDR3 is 16 residues long. Germline trimming cut 6 bases from V and 3 bases from J; bases unmatched to any gene: 8. The V gene's germline CDR1 is LNHDA and CDR2 SQIVND (reference sequence).

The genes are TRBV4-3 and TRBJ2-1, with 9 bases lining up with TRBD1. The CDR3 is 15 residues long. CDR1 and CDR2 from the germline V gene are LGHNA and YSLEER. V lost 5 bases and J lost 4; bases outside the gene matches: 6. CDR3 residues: CASSDGTGPYNEQFF. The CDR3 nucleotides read TGCGCCAGCAGCGATGGGACAGGGCCTTACAATGAGCAGTTCTTC.

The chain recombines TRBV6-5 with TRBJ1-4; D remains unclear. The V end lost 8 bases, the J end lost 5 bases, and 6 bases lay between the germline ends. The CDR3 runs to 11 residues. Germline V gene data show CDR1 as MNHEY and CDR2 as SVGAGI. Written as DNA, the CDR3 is TGTGCCAGCGGAAGAAATGAAAAACTGTTTTTT. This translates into CASGRNEKLFF.

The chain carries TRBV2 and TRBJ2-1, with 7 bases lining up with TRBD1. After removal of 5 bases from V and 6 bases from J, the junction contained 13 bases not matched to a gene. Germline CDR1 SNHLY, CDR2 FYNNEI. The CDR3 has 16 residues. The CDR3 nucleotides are TGTGCCAGCAGTAAAGAAACAGGGGCCGTGGGCAATGAGCAGTTCTTC. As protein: CASSKETGAVGNEQFF.

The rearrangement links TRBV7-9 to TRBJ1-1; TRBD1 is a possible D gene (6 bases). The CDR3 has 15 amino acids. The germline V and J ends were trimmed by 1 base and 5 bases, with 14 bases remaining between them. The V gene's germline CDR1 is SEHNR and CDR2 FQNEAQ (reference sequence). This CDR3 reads CASSLVTGVGTEAFF. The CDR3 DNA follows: TGTGCCAGCAGCTTAGTGACAGGTGTAGGGACTGAAGCTTTCTTT.

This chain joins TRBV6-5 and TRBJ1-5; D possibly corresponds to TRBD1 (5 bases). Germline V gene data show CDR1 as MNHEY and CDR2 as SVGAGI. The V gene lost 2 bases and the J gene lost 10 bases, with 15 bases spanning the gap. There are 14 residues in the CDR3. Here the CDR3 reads CASSYGGREGPQHF. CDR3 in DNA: TGTGCCAGCAGTTACGGCGGCAGGGAAGGACCCCAGCATTTT.

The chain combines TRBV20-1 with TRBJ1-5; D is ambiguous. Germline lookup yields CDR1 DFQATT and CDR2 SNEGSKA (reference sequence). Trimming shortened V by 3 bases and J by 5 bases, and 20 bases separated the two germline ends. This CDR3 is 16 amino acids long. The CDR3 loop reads CSASGGLLGPDQPQHF. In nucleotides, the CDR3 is TGCAGTGCTAGTGGTGGTCTACTGGGCCCAGATCAGCCCCAGCATTTT.

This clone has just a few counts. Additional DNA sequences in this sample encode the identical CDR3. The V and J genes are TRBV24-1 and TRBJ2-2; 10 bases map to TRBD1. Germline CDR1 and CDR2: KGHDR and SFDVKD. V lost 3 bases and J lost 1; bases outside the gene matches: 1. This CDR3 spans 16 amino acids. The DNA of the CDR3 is TGTGCCACCAGTGATAGGGACAGGGGGAACACCGGGGAGCTGTTTTTT. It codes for CATSDRDRGNTGELFF.

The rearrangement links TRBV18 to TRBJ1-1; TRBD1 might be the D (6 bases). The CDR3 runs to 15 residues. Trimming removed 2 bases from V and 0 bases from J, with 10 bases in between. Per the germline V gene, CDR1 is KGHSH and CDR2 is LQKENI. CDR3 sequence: CASSPGGTMNTEAFF. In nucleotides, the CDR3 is TGTGCCAGCTCACCAGGAGGGACAATGAACACTGAAGCTTTCTTT.

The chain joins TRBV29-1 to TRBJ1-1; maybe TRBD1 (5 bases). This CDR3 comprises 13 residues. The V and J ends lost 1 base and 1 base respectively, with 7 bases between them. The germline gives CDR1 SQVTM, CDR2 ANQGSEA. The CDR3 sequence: CSVEGQQNTEAFF. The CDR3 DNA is TGCAGCGTTGAAGGACAGCAGAACACTGAAGCTTTCTTT.

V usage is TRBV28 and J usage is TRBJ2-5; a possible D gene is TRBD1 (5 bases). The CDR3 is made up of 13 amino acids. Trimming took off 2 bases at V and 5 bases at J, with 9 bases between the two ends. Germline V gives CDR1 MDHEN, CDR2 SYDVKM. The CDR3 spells CASSLQGRETQYF. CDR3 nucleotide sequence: TGTGCCAGCAGTTTACAGGGTAGGGAGACCCAGTACTTC.

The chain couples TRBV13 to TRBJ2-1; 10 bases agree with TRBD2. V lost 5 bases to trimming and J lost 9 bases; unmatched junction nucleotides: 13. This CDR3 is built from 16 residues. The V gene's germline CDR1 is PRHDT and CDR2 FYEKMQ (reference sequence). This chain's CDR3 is CASSPPWTSGRPEQFF. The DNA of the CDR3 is TGTGCCAGCAGCCCCCCCTGGACTAGCGGACGTCCTGAGCAGTTCTTC. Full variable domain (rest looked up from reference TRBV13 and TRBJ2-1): AAGVIQSPRHLIKEKRETATLKCYPIPRHDTVYWYQQGPGQDPQFLISFYEKMQSDKGSIPDRFSAQQFSDYHSELNMSSLELGDSALYFCASSPPWTSGRPEQFFGPGTRLTVL.

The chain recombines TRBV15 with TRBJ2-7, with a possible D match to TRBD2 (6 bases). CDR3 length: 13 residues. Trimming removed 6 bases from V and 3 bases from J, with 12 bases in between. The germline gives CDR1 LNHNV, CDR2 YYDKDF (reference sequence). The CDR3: CATRSIGGYEQYF. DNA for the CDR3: TGTGCCACCAGGTCTATCGGGGGCTACGAGCAGTACTTC.